One sample yielded the 2 T cell receptor beta chains listed below, sequenced in a study of T cells after somatic rescue of genetic block. TCRdb keeps only in-frame clones here, not all; method: immunoSEQ multiplex PCR. The sample contains 85,000 to 100,000 clones, 90% of which appear only once. The sequenced sample was peripheral blood mononuclear cells (PBMCs). Receptors originate from a woman aged 18-30 years.

This chain joins TRBV19 and TRBJ2-2; the D gene is possibly TRBD1 (5 bases). Trimming stripped 6 bases from V and 8 bases from J, with 16 bases between. The V gene's germline CDR1 is LNHDA and CDR2 SQIVND (reference sequence). The CDR3 contains 14 residues. CDR3: CASRERTSGGELFF. The DNA for the CDR3 is TGTGCCAGTAGGGAGAGAACCTCAGGGGGGGAGCTGTTTTTT.

The genes are TRBV7-8 and TRBJ2-6; possibly TRBD1 for D (6 bases). V lost 5 bases and J lost 0, with 17 bases in between. CDR3 size: 18 residues. CDR1 and CDR2 from the germline V gene are SGHVS and FQNEAQ. This CDR3 reads CASSHLSGEPSGANVLTF. CDR3 nucleotide sequence: TGTGCCAGCAGCCACCTGTCAGGGGAACCCTCTGGGGCCAACGTCCTGACTTTC. The whole variable domain, filled in from reference TRBV7-8 and TRBJ2-6, reads GAGVSQSPRYKVAKRGQDVALRCDPISGHVSLFWYQQALGQGPEFLTYFQNEAQLDKSGLPSDRFFAERPEGSVSTLKIQRTQQEDSAVYLCASSHLSGEPSGANVLTFGAGSRLTVL.